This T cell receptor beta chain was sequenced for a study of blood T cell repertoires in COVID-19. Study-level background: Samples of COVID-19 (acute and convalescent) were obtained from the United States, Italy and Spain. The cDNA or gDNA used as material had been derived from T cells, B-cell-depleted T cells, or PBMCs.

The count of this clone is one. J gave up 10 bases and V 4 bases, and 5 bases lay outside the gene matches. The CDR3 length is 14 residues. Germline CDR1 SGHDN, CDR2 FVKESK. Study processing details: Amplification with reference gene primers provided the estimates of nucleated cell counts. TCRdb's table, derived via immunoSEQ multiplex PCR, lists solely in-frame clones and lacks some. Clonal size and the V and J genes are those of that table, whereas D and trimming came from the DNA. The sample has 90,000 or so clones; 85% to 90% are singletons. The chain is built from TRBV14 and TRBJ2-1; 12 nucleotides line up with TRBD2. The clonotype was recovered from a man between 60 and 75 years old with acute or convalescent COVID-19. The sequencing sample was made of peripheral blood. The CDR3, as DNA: TGTGCCAGCAGCCTCACTAGCGGGAGGAACGAGCAGTTCTTC. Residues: CASSLTSGRNEQFF.